The text below deals with one T cell receptor (beta chain). Using immunoSEQ multiplex PCR, the repertoire was profiled, and TCRdb retains in-frame clones only, with some absent. Of roughly 120,000 clones in the sample, about 91% were seen once. V was pared by 3 bases and J by 3 bases, with 5 bases of the junction left unmatched. Per germline, CDR1 WNHNN and CDR2 SYGVQD (reference sequence). The CDR3 has 16 amino acids. This specimen belongs to a study of PD-L1 blockade in urothelial cancer. Study-wide context: Individuals in the cohort had been given 0 to 3 earlier chemotherapy regimens.

The time point denotes: peripheral blood 6 weeks after treatment start. This TCR derives from a man aged 60-69 years with urothelial cancer. V and J are TRBV10-1 and TRBJ2-1, with 10 bases aligning to TRBD2. Material: PBMCs, obtained around atezolizumab (anti-PD-L1) treatment. CDR3 nucleotide sequence: TGCGCCAGCAGTGACCCGGGACTAGCGCGCTACAATGAGCAGTTCTTC. This sequence encodes CASSDPGLARYNEQFF.